The present T cell receptor beta chain was sequenced within a study of T cells in Graves' hyperthyroidism and ophthalmopathy. TCR beta CDR3 regions were amplified from RNA. The HTBI primer set was used in a first-round RT-PCR of the TCR CDR3. MiXCR was run by TCRdb on the multiplex PCR reads, yielding one entry per CDR3 protein. The repertoire consists of a few hundred thousand distinct CDR3 sequences, with about an eighth occurring once and the leading ten covering 5% to 6.5%. Germline V gives CDR1 SGHRS, CDR2 YFSETQ. Deletions cut 0 bases from V and 3 bases from J, with 12 bases between. The CDR3 is 16 amino acids. This clonotype has a count of ten or more.

This clonotype was obtained from a woman aged 18-35 years with Graves' hyperthyroidism. V is TRBV5-1 and J is TRBJ2-2; D perhaps matches TRBD1 (5 bases). Sequencing was done on a sample of blood. This chain's CDR3 is CASSLGTDTYTGELFF. DNA of the CDR3: TGCGCCAGCAGCTTGGGAACGGACACTTACACCGGGGAGCTGTTTTTT.